This TCR beta chain was found in a study of cytomegalovirus exposure and HLA in healthy donors. The CDR3 length is 14 residues. Looked up from germline, CDR1 is SGDLS and CDR2 is YYNGEE. The V end was cut by 3 bases, the J end by 8 bases, with 14 bases between. In regard to this clone: The target antigen is unknown.

Primers: 60 Vbeta forward and 13 Jbeta reverse. Repertoires were generated with immunoSEQ multiplex PCR, while TCRdb's copy carries only in-frame clones and drops some. The data contain about 56,000 clones, about 79% of them seen just once; the ten biggest clones take up around 1.5%. The study, taken as a whole, reports: Later analysis suggested most CMV-associated TCR beta chains were HLA-restricted.

Sequenced input: PBMCs. The chain carries TRBV9 and TRBJ1-4; D gene ambiguous. This clonotype was sampled from a middle-aged man in good health and CMV-seronegative. CDR3 region: CASSARSLSEKLFF. The CDR3 DNA sequence: TGTGCCAGCAGCGCCCGAAGCCTGTCCGAAAAACTGTTTTTT. Supplemented by reference TRBV9 and TRBJ1-4, the full variable domain reads DSGVTQTPKHLITATGQRVTLRCSPRSGDLSVYWYQQSLDQGLQFLIQYYNGEERAKGNILERFSAQQFPDLHSELNLSSLELGDSALYFCASSARSLSEKLFFGSGTQLSVL.